These 21 T cell receptor beta chains share one sample of origin, sequenced in a study of beta chain features in type 1 diabetes. Study results and caveats: Across all four CD4+ subsets, people with type 1 diabetes showed modestly shorter TCRB CDR3s.

What these receptors recognize is not known. Expressed TCRB transcripts got sequenced, as all isolated RNA was reverse transcribed. Repertoires were generated with immunoSEQ multiplex PCR, while TCRdb's copy carries only in-frame clones and drops some. The data contain about 180,000 clones, less than 9.5% of them singletons. Sequencing input: central memory CD4+ T cells from blood. The receptors were sampled from a woman aged 40 to 55 with type 1 diabetes.

This chain joins TRBV7-2 and TRBJ1-1, with D perhaps TRBD1 (5 bases). The V gene lost 5 bases and the J gene lost 4 bases, with 11 bases spanning the gap. This CDR3 has 13 residues. CDR1 and CDR2 (germline): SGHTA, FQGNSA. CDR3 DNA: TGTGCCAGCAGCGTCCAGGGCAGCACTGAAGCTTTCTTT. It yields the protein CASSVQGSTEAFF.

The V gene is TRBV7-2, the J gene TRBJ1-5, with D unresolved. Germline values: CDR1 SGHTA, CDR2 FQGNSA. The germline V and J ends were trimmed by 1 base and 4 bases, with 8 bases remaining between them. The CDR3 extends over 14 amino acids. The CDR3 nucleotides are TGTGCCAGCAGCTTAGAGAGGCGGAATCAGCCCCAGCATTTT. Translating it yields CASSLERRNQPQHF. Complete variable domain (other parts from reference TRBV7-2 and TRBJ1-5): GAGVSQSPSNKVTEKGKDVELRCDPISGHTALYWYRQSLGQGLEFLIYFQGNSAPDKSGLPSDRFSAERTGGSVSTLTIQRTQQEDSAVYLCASSLERRNQPQHFGDGTRLSIL.

This clone was detected a few times. One end of the junction fails to match germline, which may point to a read error. The chain has TRBV28 and TRBJ1-1; D is ambiguous. CDR1 is MDHEN, CDR2 SYDVKM, per germline. The CDR3 is 14 amino acids. The CDR3 coding sequence is TGTGCCAGCATTTTACACGCGAAGAGGACTGAAGCTTTCTTT. Amino acid sequence: CASILHAKRTEAFF.

This clone occurred a few times. This chain uses TRBV6-6 with TRBJ2-1, with 7 bases that match TRBD2. Trimming took 4 bases from V and 7 from J; bases not matched to a gene: 10. Germline CDR1 and CDR2: MNHNY and SVGAGI (reference sequence). The CDR3 has 15 residues. This chain's CDR3 is CASSSAGVWGNEQFF. The CDR3 DNA is TGTGCCAGCAGTTCCGCGGGGGTATGGGGAAATGAGCAGTTCTTC.

V and J are TRBV27 and TRBJ2-6, with D maybe TRBD1 (6 bases). Looked up from germline, CDR1 is MNHEY and CDR2 is SMNVEV (reference sequence). This CDR3 has 15 amino acids. V was pared by 3 bases and J by 4 bases, with 10 bases between. CDR3 sequence reads: CASSFWGPGANVLTF. CDR3 bases: TGTGCCAGCAGTTTTTGGGGGCCCGGGGCCAACGTCCTGACTTTC. Supplemented by reference TRBV27 and TRBJ2-6, the full variable domain reads EAQVTQNPRYLITVTGKKLTVTCSQNMNHEYMSWYRQDPGLGLRQIYYSMNVEVTDKGDVPEGYKVSRKEKRNFPLILESPSPNQTSLYFCASSFWGPGANVLTFGAGSRLTVL.

This clone was seen only a few times. The rearrangement joins TRBV29-1 to TRBJ2-2; 9 bases map to TRBD1. This CDR3 contains 15 residues. Germline loops: CDR1 SQVTM, CDR2 ANQGSEA. V lost 7 bases and J lost 0; bases outside the gene matches: 6. CDR3: CSARQGGPNTGELFF. The CDR3, as DNA: TGCAGCGCCCGACAGGGGGGCCCGAACACCGGGGAGCTGTTTTTT.

V gene TRBV11-3 combines with J gene TRBJ2-4; maybe TRBD1 (5 bases). Germline CDR1 is SGHNT and CDR2 is YENEEA. This CDR3 is built from 15 residues. V gave up 5 bases and J gave up 1 base, with 12 bases separating them. CDR3 amino acids: CASSTRQRAKNIQYF. The DNA of the CDR3 is TGTGCCAGCAGCACCCGACAGAGGGCCAAAAACATTCAGTACTTC.

This clone was counted between two and nine times. This rearrangement joins TRBV28 to TRBJ1-2, with TRBD1 identical over 10 bases. The CDR3 runs 13 residues. V lost 6 bases and J lost 8; bases outside the gene matches: 6. The germline V gene has CDR1 MDHEN and CDR2 SYDVKM. The DNA of the CDR3 is TGTGCCAGCAGCAGACAGGGGGCGGGAGGCTACACCTTC. Translation gives CASSRQGAGGYTF.

This clone was seen many times. The chain links TRBV10-3 to TRBJ2-1; TRBD1 aligns across 10 bases. The trim removed 5 bases at V and 2 bases at J, leaving 9 bases unmatched. Germline V lookup: CDR1 ENHRY, CDR2 SYGVKD. This CDR3 has 17 residues. CDR3 coding DNA: TGTGCCATCAGTTACTCTACCGGGACAGGGGCCTACAATGAGCAGTTCTTC. It is translated as CAISYSTGTGAYNEQFF.

This clone has a count of ten or more. The CDR3 loop reads CASSLEGQRQETQYF. DNA for the CDR3: TGCGCCAGCAGCTTGGAGGGACAGCGACAAGAGACCCAGTACTTC. V gene TRBV5-1 combines with J gene TRBJ2-5; TRBD1 agrees at 7 bases. The CDR3 contains 15 residues. Trimming took 0 bases from V and 2 from J; bases not matched to a gene: 4. Germline assignment: CDR1 SGHRS and CDR2 YFSETQ.

The gene calls are TRBV6-6 and TRBJ1-5; D is unclear. The CDR3 spans 12 residues. V was clipped by 4 bases and J by 8 bases, with 9 bases between them. Germline V lookup: CDR1 MNHNY, CDR2 SVGAGI (reference sequence). The CDR3 DNA follows: TGTGCCAGCAGTTTGGTCAGTGAGCCCCAGCATTTT. Its translation is CASSLVSEPQHF.

This clone has just a few counts. The chain carries TRBV4-3 and TRBJ2-7; tentative D call: TRBD2 (5 bases). The V end was cut by 3 bases, the J end by 7 bases, with 13 bases between. In germline, CDR1 is LGHNA, CDR2 YSLEER. The CDR3 length is 13 residues. The CDR3 DNA reads TGCGCCAGCAGCCAGCAAAGACGGGGTGAGCAGTACTTC. Protein product: CASSQQRRGEQYF.

This clone was picked up a small number of times. The gene calls are TRBV7-2 and TRBJ2-4, with 8 bases aligning to TRBD1. Germline trimming cut 1 base from V and 1 base from J; bases unmatched to any gene: 12. The germline CDR1 and CDR2 sequences are SGHTA and FQGNSA. The CDR3 extends over 19 amino acids. CDR3 loop: CASSLEQGQAVGAKNIQYF. CDR3 coding DNA: TGTGCCAGCAGCTTAGAGCAGGGACAGGCGGTCGGGGCCAAAAACATTCAGTACTTC. Full variable domain (remainder filled in from reference TRBV7-2 and TRBJ2-4): GAGVSQSPSNKVTEKGKDVELRCDPISGHTALYWYRQSLGQGLEFLIYFQGNSAPDKSGLPSDRFSAERTGGSVSTLTIQRTQQEDSAVYLCASSLEQGQAVGAKNIQYFGAGTRLSVL.

V and J are TRBV18 and TRBJ1-1; D uncertain. CDR3 size: 16 residues. The V and J ends lost 0 bases and 0 bases respectively, with 11 bases between them. Per germline, CDR1 KGHSH and CDR2 LQKENI. The CDR3 region is CASSPPDFTLNTEAFF. Here the CDR3 DNA reads TGTGCCAGCTCACCACCCGATTTCACTTTGAACACTGAAGCTTTCTTT.

The sample holds a few counts of this clone. The gene calls are TRBV28 and TRBJ1-1; tentatively, D is TRBD1 (6 bases). The germline CDR1 and CDR2 sequences are MDHEN and SYDVKM. The V end lost 1 base, the J end lost 3 bases, and 15 bases lay between the germline ends. The CDR3 runs to 16 residues. The CDR3 here is CASSLSGGAVYTEAFF. The CDR3 nucleotides read TGTGCCAGCAGTTTATCTGGGGGGGCCGTATACACTGAAGCTTTCTTT.

This rearrangement joins TRBV9 to TRBJ1-2; a possible D gene is TRBD1 (6 bases). Trimming shortened V by 0 bases and J by 8 bases, and 11 bases separated the two germline ends. This CDR3 region has 13 residues. The germline V gene encodes CDR1 SGDLS and CDR2 YYNGEE. CDR3 loop: CASSVDREGGYTF. The DNA for the CDR3 is TGTGCCAGCAGCGTAGACAGGGAGGGAGGCTACACCTTC.

Here the CDR3 reads CASSLFSGSSYEQYF. In nucleotides, the CDR3 is TGTGCCAGCAGCCTGTTTAGCGGGAGCTCCTACGAGCAGTACTTC. The genes are TRBV7-8 and TRBJ2-7; 9 positions agree with TRBD2. This CDR3 has 15 residues. With V trimmed by 5 bases and J by 0 bases, 5 bases remained unmatched. Germline CDR1 SGHVS, CDR2 FQNEAQ.

In its sample, this clone was seen a few times. Its ends do not fully match the called genes, so a read error is possible. The CDR3 loop reads CAISESRTGDYGYTF. The CDR3 DNA is TGTGCCATCAGTGAGTCAAGGACAGGAGACTACGGCTACACCTTC. The chain joins TRBV10-3 to TRBJ1-2; 7 bases agree with TRBD1. CDR1 ENHRY and CDR2 SYGVKD come from the germline V gene. This CDR3 region has 15 residues.

This clone occurred many times. The V gene is TRBV15, the J gene TRBJ2-4; 7 nucleotides match TRBD1. Trimming at V came to 0 bases and at J to 4 bases, leaving 9 bases not matched to a gene. CDR3 length: 17 amino acids. CDR1 and CDR2 (germline): LNHNV, YYDKDF (reference sequence). CDR3 nucleotide sequence: TGTGCCACCAGCAGAGAGGCCAGGGAACAGGGGAAAAACATTCAGTACTTC. Residues: CATSREAREQGKNIQYF.

This clone came up a few times. The chain couples TRBV5-1 to TRBJ2-6, with 9 positions matching TRBD1. V trimming: 4 bases; J trimming: 2 bases; junction bases outside the gene matches: 4. There are 16 residues in the CDR3. Germline V CDR1 and CDR2: SGHRS, YFSETQ. The CDR3 nucleotides read TGCGCCAGCAGCCTACAGGGGGCGGCTGGGGCCAACGTCCTGACTTTC. Translating it yields CASSLQGAAGANVLTF.

The chain employs TRBV11-2 and TRBJ2-3, with 8 bases aligning to TRBD2. The CDR3 loop spans 16 amino acids. CDR1 and CDR2 from the germline V gene are SGHAT and FQNNGV. The junction had 4 bases not matched to a gene; V was cut back by 2 bases and J by 0 bases. The CDR3 DNA sequence: TGTGCCAGCAGCTTAACTAGCGGAGGGAGCACAGATACGCAGTATTTT. Translated, it gives CASSLTSGGSTDTQYF.